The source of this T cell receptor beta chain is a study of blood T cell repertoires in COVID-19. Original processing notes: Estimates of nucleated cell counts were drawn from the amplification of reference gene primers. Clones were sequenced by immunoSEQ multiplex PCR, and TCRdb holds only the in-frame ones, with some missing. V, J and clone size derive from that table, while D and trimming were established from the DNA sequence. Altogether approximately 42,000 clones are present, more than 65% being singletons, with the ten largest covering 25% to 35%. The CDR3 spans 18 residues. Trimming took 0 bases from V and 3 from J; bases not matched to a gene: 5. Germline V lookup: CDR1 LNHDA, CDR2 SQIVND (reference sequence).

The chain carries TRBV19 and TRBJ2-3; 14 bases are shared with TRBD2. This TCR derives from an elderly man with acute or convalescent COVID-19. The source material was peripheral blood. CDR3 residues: CASSIDWTSGGRTDTQYF. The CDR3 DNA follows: TGTGCCAGTAGTATAGACTGGACTAGCGGGGGGAGGACAGATACGCAGTATTTT. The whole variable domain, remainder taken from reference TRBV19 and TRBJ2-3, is DGGITQSPKYLFRKEGQNVTLSCEQNLNHDAMYWYRQDPGQGLRLIYYSQIVNDFQKGDIAEGYSVSREKKESFPLTVTSAQKNPTAFYLCASSIDWTSGGRTDTQYFGPGTRLTVL.